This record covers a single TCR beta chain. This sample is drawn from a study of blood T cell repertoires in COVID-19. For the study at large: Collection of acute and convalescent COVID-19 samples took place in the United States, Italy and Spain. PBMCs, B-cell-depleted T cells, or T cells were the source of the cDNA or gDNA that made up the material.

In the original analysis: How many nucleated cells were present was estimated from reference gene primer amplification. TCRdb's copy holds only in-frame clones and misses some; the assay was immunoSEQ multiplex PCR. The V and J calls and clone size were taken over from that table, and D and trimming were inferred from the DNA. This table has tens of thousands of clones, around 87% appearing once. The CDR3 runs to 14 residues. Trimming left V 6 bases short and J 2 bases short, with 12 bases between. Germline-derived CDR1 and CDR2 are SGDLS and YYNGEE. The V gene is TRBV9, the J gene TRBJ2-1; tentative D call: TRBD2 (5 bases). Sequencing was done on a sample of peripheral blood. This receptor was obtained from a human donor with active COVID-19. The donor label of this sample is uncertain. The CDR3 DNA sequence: TGTGCCAGCACCCGGGGTGATACCTACAATGAGCAGTTCTTC. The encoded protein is CASTRGDTYNEQFF.